A single sample gave rise to the 21 T cell receptor beta chains below, sequenced in a study of blood T cells in healthy people across ages. Using a J-beta primer mix together with a sample-barcoded 5' primer, a second PCR was run for roughly 6 to 12 cycles. TCRdb called the 5' RACE reads again in MiXCR, with one record for every CDR3 protein. Among approximately 1.5 million distinct CDR3 sequences, roughly 30% were seen once, and the ten largest hold about 11%. Sequencing was performed on blood. Receptor source: a woman aged 30 to 39 in good health.

The table lists this clonotype with a few counts. The DNA for the CDR3 is TGCAGCGCGTACCCCGGGACAGGGCTTGGCTACACCTTC. Amino acid sequence: CSAYPGTGLGYTF. This chain joins TRBV29-1 and TRBJ1-2, with 9 bases fitting TRBD1. The V gene end was trimmed by 7 bases and the J gene end by 7 bases; junction bases not matched to a gene: 10. Germline V gene sequence: CDR1 SQVTM, CDR2 ANQGSEA. This CDR3 region has 13 residues.

V usage is TRBV7-3 and J usage is TRBJ2-3; TRBD2 aligns across 10 bases. Germline assignment: CDR1 SGHTA and CDR2 FQGTGA. The CDR3 consists of 13 residues. V lost 4 bases, J lost 12 bases, and 7 bases stayed unmatched. The CDR3 DNA sequence: TGTGCCAGCAGCTCCTCTGAGCGGGGGGGACAGTATTTT. This translates into CASSSSERGGQYF.

The chain is built from TRBV7-6 and TRBJ1-1; the match to TRBD1 covers 9 bases. The J segment lost 5 bases and the V segment lost 5 bases, leaving 15 bases of the junction unmatched. Germline CDR1 and CDR2: SGHVS and FNYEAQ. This CDR3 comprises 17 residues. The CDR3 nucleotides read TGTGCCAGCAGCATCTCGCCAGGGGACAGGGTTAGGACTGAAGCTTTCTTT. This codes for CASSISPGDRVRTEAFF.

The chain recombines TRBV9 with TRBJ2-3, with 8 bases matching TRBD2. Germline V gene lookup returns CDR1 SGDLS and CDR2 YYNGEE. The CDR3 length is 17 residues. V gave up 0 bases and J gave up 2 bases; unmatched junction bases: 8. The CDR3 spells CASSVGIGREPTDTQYF. In DNA form, the CDR3 reads TGTGCCAGCAGCGTAGGGATCGGGAGGGAACCCACAGATACGCAGTATTTT.

The chain recombines TRBV11-2 with TRBJ2-5; possible D gene TRBD2, 5 bases. TRBJ2-7 explains the end of the DNA better; the J call may be wrong. Germline V lookup: CDR1 SGHAT, CDR2 FQNNGV. This CDR3 has 14 amino acids. CDR3 region: CASSLVLAPYEQYF. The CDR3 nucleotides read TGTGCCAGCAGTTTGGTGCTAGCCCCCTACGAGCAGTACTTC.

V usage is TRBV24-1 and J usage is TRBJ2-3; 9 bases map to TRBD1. CDR1 KGHDR and CDR2 SFDVKD come from the germline V gene. J gave up 4 bases and V 3 bases, and 7 bases lay outside the gene matches. The CDR3 is made up of 16 amino acids. This chain's CDR3 is CATSDIPGQGPDTQYF. The CDR3 DNA reads as TGTGCCACCAGTGATATTCCGGGACAGGGCCCAGATACGCAGTATTTT.

This clonotype was observed a few times. The rearrangement uses TRBV7-8 and TRBJ2-1; tentatively, D is TRBD1 or TRBD2 (5 bases each). Germline CDR1 reads SGHVS; CDR2 reads FQNEAQ. The CDR3 consists of 14 residues. With 3 bases removed from V and 12 bases from J, the gap between germline ends came to 18 bases. CDR3 in amino acids: CASSFSGARVAQFF. In DNA, the CDR3 is TGTGCCAGCAGCTTTTCCGGGGCTCGGGTTGCGCAGTTCTTC. The full variable domain, its missing parts supplied by reference TRBV7-8 and TRBJ2-1, is GAGVSQSPRYKVAKRGQDVALRCDPISGHVSLFWYQQALGQGPEFLTYFQNEAQLDKSGLPSDRFFAERPEGSVSTLKIQRTQQEDSAVYLCASSFSGARVAQFFGPGTRLTVL.

J is TRBJ1-2 and V is TRBV4-1, with D maybe TRBD1 (5 bases). CDR3 size: 14 residues. Trimming removed 3 bases from V and 6 bases from J, with 14 bases in between. In germline, CDR1 is MGHRA, CDR2 YSYEKL. CDR3 amino acids: CASSHFGGGDGYTF. The CDR3 bases are TGCGCCAGCAGCCACTTTGGGGGTGGAGATGGCTACACCTTC.

This clonotype has only a few counts. This chain connects TRBV12-3 or TRBV12-4 to TRBJ1-2; no firm D call. This CDR3 has 12 residues. V was clipped by 5 bases and J by 1 base, with 5 bases between them. The CDR3 DNA reads as TGTGCCAGCAGTCGAAATAACTATGGCTACACCTTC. Translation: CASSRNNYGYTF.

This clonotype has a single count. The rearrangement links TRBV7-2 to TRBJ1-4; the D gene is possibly TRBD1 (6 bases). V was trimmed by 2 bases and J by 8 bases, leaving 15 bases between them. Per germline, CDR1 SGHTA and CDR2 FQGNSA. This CDR3 comprises 15 residues. The CDR3 DNA follows: TGTGCCAGCAGCTTAAGAGGGGGGGTCTGGGAAAAACTGTTTTTT. Protein sequence: CASSLRGGVWEKLFF. Combining the CDR3 with reference TRBV7-2 and TRBJ1-4 gives the whole variable domain GAGVSQSPSNKVTEKGKDVELRCDPISGHTALYWYRQSLGQGLEFLIYFQGNSAPDKSGLPSDRFSAERTGGSVSTLTIQRTQQEDSAVYLCASSLRGGVWEKLFFGSGTQLSVL.

On this clonotype itself: One end of the junction fails to match germline, which may point to a read error. This chain uses TRBV29-1 with TRBJ2-2, with 9 bases that match TRBD2. Germline V CDR1 and CDR2: SQVTM, ANQGSEA. This CDR3 is built from 17 residues. The CDR3 bases are TGCAGCATTGAAGGTAGCGGGGGAGCCGCGAACACCGGGGAGCTGTTTTTT. It encodes CSIEGSGGAANTGELFF.

The chain joins TRBV7-9 to TRBJ2-1; 9 nucleotides match TRBD2. J was trimmed by 8 bases and V by 1 base; bases with no gene match: 9. This CDR3 spans 16 amino acids. In germline, CDR1 is SEHNR, CDR2 FQNEAQ (reference sequence). CDR3 amino acids: CASSLEEGGGAYEQFF. The CDR3 bases are TGTGCCAGCAGCTTAGAAGAGGGCGGGGGGGCCTATGAGCAGTTCTTC.

The table lists this clonotype with many counts. V is TRBV25-1 and J is TRBJ2-6, with no clear D. Looked up from germline, CDR1 is MGHDK and CDR2 is SYGVNS. V gave up 10 bases and J gave up 0 bases, with 4 bases separating them. The CDR3 consists of 12 residues. This chain's CDR3 is CATISGANVLTF. The DNA of the CDR3 is TGTGCCACTATCTCTGGGGCCAACGTCCTGACTTTC. The full variable domain, its missing parts supplied by reference TRBV25-1 and TRBJ2-6, is EADIYQTPRYLVIGTGKKITLECSQTMGHDKMYWYQQDPGMELHLIHYSYGVNSTEKGDLSSESTVSRIRTEHFPLTLESARPSHTSQYLCATISGANVLTFGAGSRLTVL.

The V call is TRBV12-3 or TRBV12-4, the J call TRBJ2-1, with D possibly matching TRBD2 (5 bases). The length of the CDR3 is 11 residues. Trimming removed 8 bases from V and 11 bases from J, with 13 bases in between. CDR3 loop: CASGSLGKQFF. CDR3 sequence (DNA): TGTGCCAGCGGGTCCCTCGGGAAGCAGTTCTTC.

V usage is TRBV30 and J usage is TRBJ2-2; the D call may be TRBD1 or TRBD2 (5 bases each). The CDR3 is 14 amino acids. Looked up from germline, CDR1 is GTSNPN and CDR2 is SVGIG (reference sequence). Trimming cost V 3 bases and J 5 bases, with 13 bases left between them. The CDR3 DNA follows: TGTGCCTGGAGCCGGGACCCCGGGACCGGGGAGCTGTTTTTT. Protein product: CAWSRDPGTGELFF. Using reference TRBV30 and TRBJ2-2 for the parts outside the CDR3, the full variable domain is SQTIHQWPATLVQPVGSPLSLECTVEGTSNPNLYWYRQAAGRGLQLLFYSVGIGQISSEVPQNLSASRPQDRQFILSSKKLLLSDSGFYLCAWSRDPGTGELFFGEGSRLTVL.

This clonotype has only a few counts. The gene calls are TRBV27 and TRBJ2-7; 9 bases map to TRBD2. V was pared by 9 bases and J by 1 base, with 10 bases of the junction left unmatched. This CDR3 contains 15 residues. CDR1 is MNHEY and CDR2 is SMNVEV in the germline V gene (reference sequence). CDR3 nucleotide sequence: TGTGCCAGGGTAGGGCGAGCGGGAGGTTCCTACGAGCAGTACTTC. This codes for CARVGRAGGSYEQYF.

This clonotype has a count of ten or more. The chain has TRBV7-3 and TRBJ2-3; a possible D gene is TRBD2 (6 bases). This CDR3 has 13 residues. V dropped 4 bases and J dropped 7 bases, with 12 bases sitting between them. Per germline, CDR1 SGHTA and CDR2 FQGTGA. CDR3 bases: TGTGCCAGCAGCTCCGGGACTGAAAATACGCAGTATTTT. It yields the protein CASSSGTENTQYF.

In DNA, the CDR3 is TGTGCCAGCTCACCACCGGTGCGGAGGACCGGGGAGCTGTTTTTT. Protein sequence: CASSPPVRRTGELFF. V usage is TRBV18 and J usage is TRBJ2-2; maybe TRBD2 (5 bases). There are 15 residues in the CDR3. Germline CDR1 reads KGHSH; CDR2 reads LQKENI. The V end was cut by 0 bases, the J end by 5 bases, with 10 bases between.

This clonotype was observed many times. The V gene is TRBV12-3 or TRBV12-4, the J gene TRBJ1-3, with D perhaps matching TRBD1 (6 bases). Trimming removed 6 bases from V and 0 bases from J, with 12 bases in between. The CDR3 runs 15 residues. In DNA, the CDR3 is TGTGCCAGCAGGCATGACAGGAGCTCTGGAAACACCATATATTTT. This codes for CASRHDRSSGNTIYF.

The V and J genes are TRBV20-1 and TRBJ1-1, with TRBD1 as a possible D gene (6 bases). The CDR3 runs 14 residues. Trimming removed 3 bases from V and 2 bases from J, with 13 bases in between. Germline-derived CDR1 and CDR2 are DFQATT and SNEGSKA (reference sequence). The CDR3 spells CSARRDNTNTEAFF. The CDR3 DNA sequence: TGCAGTGCTAGGAGGGACAACACAAACACTGAAGCTTTCTTT.

The chain has TRBV27 and TRBJ2-3; maybe TRBD1 (6 bases). Germline lookup yields CDR1 MNHEY and CDR2 SMNVEV (reference sequence). This CDR3 is 17 amino acids long. V lost 5 bases to trimming and J lost 0 bases, with 18 bases between them. Here the CDR3 DNA reads TGTGCCAGCAGTGAACCTACAGGGTATACTAGCACAGATACGCAGTATTTT. This translates into CASSEPTGYTSTDTQYF.